This TCR beta chain was profiled in a study of PD-1 blockade in classical Hodgkin lymphoma. Generated by immunoSEQ multiplex PCR, the TCRdb table keeps only in-frame clones and is missing some. This table has over 50,000 clones, 65% to 85% appearing once. Every patient experienced relapse after autologous stem cell transplantation, and brentuximab vedotin exposure varied. The V gene lost 5 bases and the J gene lost 6 bases, with 15 bases spanning the gap. CDR1 and CDR2 from the germline V gene are SEHNR and FQNEAQ (reference sequence). The CDR3 length is 14 residues. As regards this clone: The target antigen is unknown.

Whole-study results and caveats: Newly diagnosed patients and complete responders had comparable diversity at baseline.

Material: peripheral blood mononuclear cells (PBMCs), obtained at baseline. The TCR comes from a human donor with classical Hodgkin lymphoma. This chain uses TRBV7-9 with TRBJ2-3, with a possible D match to TRBD2 (7 bases). The CDR3 sequence: CASSRGAAADTQYF. The CDR3 DNA sequence: TGTGCCAGCAGCCGGGGGGCAGCGGCGGATACGCAGTATTTT.